Below are 9 T cell receptor beta chains sequenced from a single sample in a study of blood T cells in healthy people across ages. With a J-beta primer mix and a sample-barcoded 5' primer, a second PCR ran about 6 to 11 cycles. TCRdb re-analysed the 5' RACE reads in MiXCR, keeping a single row per CDR3 protein. The sample lists 500,000 to 650,000 distinct CDR3 sequences, about 29% occurring once. The data were also submitted as part of a second study, on T cells of mothers and their children.

The sample was blood. These receptor sequences come from a boy aged 2-15 years in good health.

Only a few counts were recorded for this clonotype. The chain employs TRBV4-3 and TRBJ2-5; D is ambiguous. The better agreement between TRBJ2-7 and the DNA end casts doubt on the J call. The CDR3 loop spans 17 amino acids. The germline V gene encodes CDR1 LGHNA and CDR2 YSLEER. CDR3 in amino acids: CASSQDYDLGNFYEQYF. The CDR3 bases are TGCGCCAGCAGCCAAGATTACGATCTAGGAAATTTCTACGAGCAGTACTTC.

This clonotype came up a few times. An end of the junction does not agree with germline; a read error may underlie this. Written as DNA, the CDR3 is TGTGCCAGCAGCTCAAACTCAGCTGAGGAGTTCTTC. Protein sequence: CASSSNSAEEFF. V and J are TRBV11-2 and TRBJ2-5, with D uncertain. Germline-derived CDR1 and CDR2 are SGHAT and FQNNGV. This CDR3 region has 12 residues.

The chain carries TRBV6-5 and TRBJ2-5; 10 bases line up with TRBD2. This CDR3 has 15 amino acids. CDR1 is MNHEY and CDR2 is SVGAGI in the germline V gene. The trim removed 6 bases at V and 5 bases at J, leaving 9 bases unmatched. The CDR3 DNA follows: TGTGCCAGCAGGCCTGTGCTAGCGGGAGAGGAGACCCAGTACTTC. This encodes CASRPVLAGEETQYF.

CDR3 sequence: CASSRIPGQGIAEQYF. The CDR3 DNA reads as TGTGCCAGCAGCCGCATCCCCGGACAGGGCATCGCCGAGCAGTACTTC. J is TRBJ2-7 and V is TRBV27, with 8 bases identical to TRBD1. CDR3 length: 16 residues. Germline CDR1 reads MNHEY; CDR2 reads SMNVEV (reference sequence). V was pared by 6 bases and J by 6 bases, with 16 bases of the junction left unmatched.

The chain has TRBV11-2 and TRBJ2-3; 13 positions match TRBD2. The V gene end was trimmed by 5 bases and the J gene end by 2 bases; junction bases not matched to a gene: 10. Germline CDR1 and CDR2: SGHAT and FQNNGV. The CDR3 runs 18 residues. CDR3 sequence: CASSQPGLAGAYTDTQYF. Written as DNA, the CDR3 is TGTGCCAGCAGCCAGCCCGGACTAGCGGGGGCCTACACAGATACGCAGTATTTT.

This chain uses TRBV7-2 with TRBJ2-7; the D gene could be TRBD1 or TRBD2 (6 bases each). Deletions cut 5 bases from V and 6 bases from J, with 14 bases between. Germline V gene data show CDR1 as SGHTA and CDR2 as FQGNSA. This CDR3 spans 13 amino acids. CDR3 DNA: TGTGCCAGCAGCCGCGGGACAACCCGCGAGCAGTACTTC. Its protein product is CASSRGTTREQYF.

The chain recombines TRBV29-1 with TRBJ2-5; D call uncertain. The CDR3 contains 14 residues. CDR1 is SQVTM and CDR2 is ANQGSEA in the germline V gene. V shed 3 bases and J shed 1 base, with 12 bases lying between them. This CDR3 is CSVDFLGTQETQYF. CDR3 bases: TGCAGCGTTGACTTCCTGGGAACCCAAGAGACCCAGTACTTC.

The rearrangement links TRBV30 to TRBJ2-7, with no clear D. Germline V gene data show CDR1 as GTSNPN and CDR2 as SVGIG (reference sequence). The V gene lost 3 bases and the J gene lost 3 bases, with 9 bases spanning the gap. CDR3 length: 12 residues. The CDR3 reads CAWRSRSYEQYF. DNA for the CDR3: TGTGCCTGGAGATCTAGGAGCTACGAGCAGTACTTC.

This clonotype showed up just a few times. This rearrangement joins TRBV7-9 to TRBJ1-2; possibly TRBD1 for D (6 bases). CDR1 SEHNR and CDR2 FQNEAQ come from the germline V gene (reference sequence). The CDR3 sequence is 16 residues long. Trimming pared 1 base from V and 0 bases from J, leaving 12 bases between. CDR3 residues: CASSLGGGATNYGYTF. CDR3 DNA sequence: TGTGCCAGCAGCTTAGGGGGGGGCGCAACTAACTATGGCTACACCTTC.